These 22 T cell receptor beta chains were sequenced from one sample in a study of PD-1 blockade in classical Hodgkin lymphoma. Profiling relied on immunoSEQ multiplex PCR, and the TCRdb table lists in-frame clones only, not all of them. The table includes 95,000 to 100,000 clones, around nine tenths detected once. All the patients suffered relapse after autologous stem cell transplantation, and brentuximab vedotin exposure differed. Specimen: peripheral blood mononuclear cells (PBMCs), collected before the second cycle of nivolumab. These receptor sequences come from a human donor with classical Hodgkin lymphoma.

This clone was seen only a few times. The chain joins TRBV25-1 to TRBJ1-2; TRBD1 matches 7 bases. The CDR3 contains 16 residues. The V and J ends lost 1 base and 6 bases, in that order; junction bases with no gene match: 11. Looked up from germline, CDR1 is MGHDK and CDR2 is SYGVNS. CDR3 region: CASSESPSTGRDGYTF. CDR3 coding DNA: TGTGCCAGCAGTGAATCTCCGTCGACAGGGCGGGATGGCTACACCTTC.

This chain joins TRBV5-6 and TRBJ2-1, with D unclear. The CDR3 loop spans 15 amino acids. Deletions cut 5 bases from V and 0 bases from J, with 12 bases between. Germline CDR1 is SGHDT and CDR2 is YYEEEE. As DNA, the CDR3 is TGTGCCAGCAGTTTCGACTTGAGCTCCTACAATGAGCAGTTCTTC. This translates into CASSFDLSSYNEQFF.

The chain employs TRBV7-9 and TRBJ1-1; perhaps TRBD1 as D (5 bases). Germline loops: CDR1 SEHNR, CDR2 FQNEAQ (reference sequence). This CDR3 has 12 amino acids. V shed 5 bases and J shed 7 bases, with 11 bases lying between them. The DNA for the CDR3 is TGTGCCAGCAGCATGACAGCGTATGAAGCTTTCTTT. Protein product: CASSMTAYEAFF.

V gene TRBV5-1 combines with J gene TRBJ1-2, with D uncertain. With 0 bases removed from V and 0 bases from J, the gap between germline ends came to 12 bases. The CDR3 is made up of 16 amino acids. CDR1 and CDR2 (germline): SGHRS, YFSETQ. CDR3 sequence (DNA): TGCGCCAGCAGCTTGGCCCTCGGGCATACTAACTATGGCTACACCTTC. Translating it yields CASSLALGHTNYGYTF. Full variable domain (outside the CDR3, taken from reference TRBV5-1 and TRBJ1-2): KAGVTQTPRYLIKTRGQQVTLSCSPISGHRSVSWYQQTPGQGLQFLFEYFSETQRNKGNFPGRFSGRQFSNSRSEMNVSTLELGDSALYLCASSLALGHTNYGYTFGSGTRLTVV.

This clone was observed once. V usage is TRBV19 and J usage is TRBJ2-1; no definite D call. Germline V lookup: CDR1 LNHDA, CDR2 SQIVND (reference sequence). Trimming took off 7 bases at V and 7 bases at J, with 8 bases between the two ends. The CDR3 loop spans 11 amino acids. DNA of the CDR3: TGTGCCAGTAAGAGAAGGAATGAGCAGTTCTTC. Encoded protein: CASKRRNEQFF.

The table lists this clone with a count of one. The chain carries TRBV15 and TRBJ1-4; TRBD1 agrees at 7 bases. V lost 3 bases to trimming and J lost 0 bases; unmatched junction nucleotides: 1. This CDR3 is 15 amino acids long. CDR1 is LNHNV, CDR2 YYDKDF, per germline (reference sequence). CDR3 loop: CATSSQGATNEKLFF. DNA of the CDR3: TGTGCCACCAGCAGCCAGGGGGCAACTAATGAAAAACTGTTTTTT. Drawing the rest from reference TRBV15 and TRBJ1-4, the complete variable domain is DAMVIQNPRYQVTQFGKPVTLSCSQTLNHNVMYWYQQKSSQAPKLLFHYYDKDFNNEADTPDNFQSRRPNTSFCFLDIRSPGLGDTAMYLCATSSQGATNEKLFFGSGTQLSVL.

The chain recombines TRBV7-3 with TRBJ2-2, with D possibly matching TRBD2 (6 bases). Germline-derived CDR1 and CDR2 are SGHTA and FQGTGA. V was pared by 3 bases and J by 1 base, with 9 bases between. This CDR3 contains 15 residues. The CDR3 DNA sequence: TGTGCCAGCAGCTTCGCCGGGGGGAACACCGGGGAGCTGTTTTTT. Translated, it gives CASSFAGGNTGELFF. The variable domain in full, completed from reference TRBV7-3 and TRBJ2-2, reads GAGVSQTPSNKVTEKGKYVELRCDPISGHTALYWYRQSLGQGPEFLIYFQGTGAADDSGLPNDRFFAVRPEGSVSTLKIQRTERGDSAVYLCASSFAGGNTGELFFGEGSRLTVL.

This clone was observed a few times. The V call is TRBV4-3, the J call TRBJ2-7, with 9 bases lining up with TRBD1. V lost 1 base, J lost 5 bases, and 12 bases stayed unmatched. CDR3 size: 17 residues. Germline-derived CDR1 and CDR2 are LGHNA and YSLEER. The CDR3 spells CASSQGTGTGLVHEQYF. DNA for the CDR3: TGCGCCAGCAGCCAAGGGACCGGGACAGGGTTGGTCCACGAGCAGTACTTC.

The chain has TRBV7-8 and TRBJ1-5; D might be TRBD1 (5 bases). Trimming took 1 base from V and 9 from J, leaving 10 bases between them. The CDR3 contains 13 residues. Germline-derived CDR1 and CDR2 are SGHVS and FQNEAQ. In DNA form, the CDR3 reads TGTGCCAGCAGCTTAGAAGGGGTTGGGCCCCAGCATTTT. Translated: CASSLEGVGPQHF.

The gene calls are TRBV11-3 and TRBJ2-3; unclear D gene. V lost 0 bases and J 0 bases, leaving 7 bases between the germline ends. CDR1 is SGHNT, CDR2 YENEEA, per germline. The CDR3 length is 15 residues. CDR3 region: CASSLEGKSTDTQYF. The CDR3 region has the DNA TGTGCCAGCAGCTTAGAGGGGAAGAGCACAGATACGCAGTATTTT. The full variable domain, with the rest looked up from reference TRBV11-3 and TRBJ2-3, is EAGVVQSPRYKIIEKKQPVAFWCNPISGHNTLYWYLQNLGQGPELLIRYENEEAVDDSQLPKDRFSAERLKGVDSTLKIQPAELGDSAVYLCASSLEGKSTDTQYFGPGTRLTVL.

CDR3 residues: CASSSLGPGQPQHF. Written as DNA, the CDR3 is TGTGCCAGCAGCTCCCTAGGGCCCGGACAGCCCCAGCATTTT. The V call is TRBV7-2, the J call TRBJ1-5; D remains ambiguous. V was clipped by 4 bases and J by 7 bases, with 14 bases between them. Germline values: CDR1 SGHTA, CDR2 FQGNSA. This CDR3 is built from 14 residues.

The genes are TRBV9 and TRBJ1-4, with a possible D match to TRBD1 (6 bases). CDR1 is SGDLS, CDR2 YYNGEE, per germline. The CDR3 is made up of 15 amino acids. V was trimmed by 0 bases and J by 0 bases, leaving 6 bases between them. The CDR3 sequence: CASSVGQATNEKLFF. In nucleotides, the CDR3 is TGTGCCAGCAGCGTAGGACAGGCAACTAATGAAAAACTGTTTTTT.

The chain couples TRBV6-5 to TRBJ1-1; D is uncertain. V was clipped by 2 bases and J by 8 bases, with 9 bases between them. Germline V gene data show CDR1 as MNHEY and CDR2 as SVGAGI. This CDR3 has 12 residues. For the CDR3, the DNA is TGTGCCAGCAGTTACCCCCCCACAGAAGCTTTCTTT. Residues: CASSYPPTEAFF.

The CDR3 here is CAWSVTLSGYEQYF. CDR3 coding DNA: TGTGCCTGGAGTGTCACCCTATCGGGGTACGAGCAGTACTTC. V gene TRBV30 combines with J gene TRBJ2-7, with D possibly TRBD2 on 5 matching bases. Germline V gene lookup returns CDR1 GTSNPN and CDR2 SVGIG (reference sequence). The CDR3 extends over 14 amino acids. Trimming removed 0 bases from V and 4 bases from J, with 13 bases in between.

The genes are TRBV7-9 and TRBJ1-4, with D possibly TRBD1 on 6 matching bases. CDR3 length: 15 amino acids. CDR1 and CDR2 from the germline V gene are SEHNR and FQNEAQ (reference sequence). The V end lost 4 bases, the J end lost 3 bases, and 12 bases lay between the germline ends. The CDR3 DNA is TGTGCCAGCAGCTCCACAGGGAACTCTAATGAAAAACTGTTTTTT. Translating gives CASSSTGNSNEKLFF.

CDR3 in amino acids: CASRHSRVINTEAFF. The CDR3, as DNA: TGTGCCAGCAGACATTCTCGGGTGATCAACACTGAAGCTTTCTTT. The rearrangement links TRBV6-5 to TRBJ1-1; no clear D gene. CDR3 size: 15 residues. Germline V gene lookup returns CDR1 MNHEY and CDR2 SVGAGI. V lost 6 bases, J lost 2 bases, and 16 bases lay in between.

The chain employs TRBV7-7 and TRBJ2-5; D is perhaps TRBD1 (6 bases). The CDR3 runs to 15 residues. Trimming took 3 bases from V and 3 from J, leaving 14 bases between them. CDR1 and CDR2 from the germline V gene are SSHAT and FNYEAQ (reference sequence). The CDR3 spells CASSFLGAREETQYF. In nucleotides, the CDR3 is TGTGCCAGCAGCTTCTTGGGGGCGCGGGAAGAGACCCAGTACTTC.

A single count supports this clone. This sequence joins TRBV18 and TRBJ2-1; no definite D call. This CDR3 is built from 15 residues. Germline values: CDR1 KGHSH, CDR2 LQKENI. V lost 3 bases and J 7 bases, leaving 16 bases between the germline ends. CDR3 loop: CASSPRLSRSNEQFF. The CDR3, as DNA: TGTGCCAGCTCACCGAGACTGTCTAGGAGTAATGAGCAGTTCTTC.

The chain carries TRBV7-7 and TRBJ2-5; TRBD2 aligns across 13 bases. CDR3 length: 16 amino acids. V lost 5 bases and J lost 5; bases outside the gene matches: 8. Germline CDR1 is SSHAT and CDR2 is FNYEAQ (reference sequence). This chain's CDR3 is CASSPRLAGGSETQYF. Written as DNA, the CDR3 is TGTGCCAGCAGCCCCAGACTAGCGGGGGGCTCGGAGACCCAGTACTTC.

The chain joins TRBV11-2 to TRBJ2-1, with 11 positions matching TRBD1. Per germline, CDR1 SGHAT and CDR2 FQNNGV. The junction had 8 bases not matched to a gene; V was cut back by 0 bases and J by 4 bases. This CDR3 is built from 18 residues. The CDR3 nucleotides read TGTGCCAGCAGCTTAGACCGAATGGGACAGGGGGGGTACAATGAGCAGTTCTTC. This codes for CASSLDRMGQGGYNEQFF.

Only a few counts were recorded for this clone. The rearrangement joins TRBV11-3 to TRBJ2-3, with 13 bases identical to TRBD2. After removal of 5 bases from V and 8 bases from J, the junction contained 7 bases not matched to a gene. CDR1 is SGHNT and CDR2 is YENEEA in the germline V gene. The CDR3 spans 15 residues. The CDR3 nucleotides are TGTGCCAGCAGCAAAGAGGGACTAGCGGGGACTACGCAGTATTTT. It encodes CASSKEGLAGTTQYF.

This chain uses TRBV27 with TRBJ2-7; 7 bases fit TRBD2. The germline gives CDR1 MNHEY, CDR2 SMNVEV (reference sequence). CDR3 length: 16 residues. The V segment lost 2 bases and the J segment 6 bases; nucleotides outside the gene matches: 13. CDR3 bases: TGTGCCAGCAGTTTAGGGGCGGGGAGGGTTCCATTCGAGCAGTACTTC. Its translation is CASSLGAGRVPFEQYF.